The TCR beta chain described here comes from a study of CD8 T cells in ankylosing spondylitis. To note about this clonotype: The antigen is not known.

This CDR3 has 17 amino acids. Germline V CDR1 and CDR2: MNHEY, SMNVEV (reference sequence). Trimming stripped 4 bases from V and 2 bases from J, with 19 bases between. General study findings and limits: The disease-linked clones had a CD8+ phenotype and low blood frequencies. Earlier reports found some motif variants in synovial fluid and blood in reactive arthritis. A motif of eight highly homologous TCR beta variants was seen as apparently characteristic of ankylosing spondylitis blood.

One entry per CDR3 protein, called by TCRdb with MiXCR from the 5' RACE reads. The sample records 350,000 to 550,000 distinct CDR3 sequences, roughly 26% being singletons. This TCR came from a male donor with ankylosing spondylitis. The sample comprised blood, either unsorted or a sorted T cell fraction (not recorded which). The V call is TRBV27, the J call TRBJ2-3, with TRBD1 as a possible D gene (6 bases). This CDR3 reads CASSSPPVWGHTDTQYF. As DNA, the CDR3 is TGTGCCAGCAGTTCTCCGCCTGTGTGGGGGCACACAGATACGCAGTATTTT.